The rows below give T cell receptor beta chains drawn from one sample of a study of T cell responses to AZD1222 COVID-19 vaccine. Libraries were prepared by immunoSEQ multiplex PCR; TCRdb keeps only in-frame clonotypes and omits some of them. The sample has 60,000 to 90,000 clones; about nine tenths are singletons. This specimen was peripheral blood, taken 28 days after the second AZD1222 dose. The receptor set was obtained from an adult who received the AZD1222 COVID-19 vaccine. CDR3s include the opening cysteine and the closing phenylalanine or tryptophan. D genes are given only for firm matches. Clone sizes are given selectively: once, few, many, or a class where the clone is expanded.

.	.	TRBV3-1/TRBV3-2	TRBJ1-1	TGTGCCAGCAGCCCCCAGGGGAACACTGAAGCTTTCTTT	CASSPQGNTEAFF
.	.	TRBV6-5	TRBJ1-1	TGTGCCAGCAGGGTTGGGGGGCCCGCGAACACTGAAGCTTTCTTT	CASRVGGPANTEAFF
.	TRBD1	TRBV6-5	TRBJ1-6	TGTGCCAGCAGCCGGGACAGGAATTCACCCCTCCACTTT	CASSRDRNSPLHF
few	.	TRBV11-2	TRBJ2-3	TGTGCCAGCAGCTTAATTATAGGGGCAGATACGCAGTATTTT	CASSLIIGADTQYF
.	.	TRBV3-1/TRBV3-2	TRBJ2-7	TGTGCCAGCAGCCAATCTCGCTACGAGCAGTACTTC	CASSQSRYEQYF
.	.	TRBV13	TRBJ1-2	TGTGCCAGCAGCTTAGGGGGGATCCGGACGGGGTATGGCTACACCTTC	CASSLGGIRTGYGYTF
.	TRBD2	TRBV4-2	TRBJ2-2	TGTGCCAGCAGCCAAGATCGGGCGGGAGCGAACACCGGGGAGCTGTTTTTT	CASSQDRAGANTGELFF
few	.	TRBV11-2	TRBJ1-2	TGTGCCAGCAGCCCCGGACAGCCCTATGGCTACACCTTC	CASSPGQPYGYTF
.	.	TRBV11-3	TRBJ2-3	TGTGCCAGCAGCTTAACCCGGTCAGATACGCAGTATTTT	CASSLTRSDTQYF
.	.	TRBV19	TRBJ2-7	TGTGCCAGTAGTATATATCCGGGGGCGTACTACGAGCAGTACTTC	CASSIYPGAYYEQYF
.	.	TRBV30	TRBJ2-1	TGTGCCTGGAGTGCAGGGAGTGAGCAGTTCTTC	CAWSAGSEQFF
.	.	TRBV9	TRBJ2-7	TGTGCCAGCAGCCCGGACACCCCCAACTCCTACGAGCAGTACTTC	CASSPDTPNSYEQYF
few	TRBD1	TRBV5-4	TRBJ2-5	TGTGCCAGCAGCGAGACAGGGTGGGAGACCCAGTACTTC	CASSETGWETQYF
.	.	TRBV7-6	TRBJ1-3	TGTGCCAGCAGCTTTAGCAGGGTTGGTGGAAACACCATATATTTT	CASSFSRVGGNTIYF
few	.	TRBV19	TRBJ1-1	TGTGCCAGTAGTCTGGGTCCTGAAGCTTTCTTT	CASSLGPEAFF
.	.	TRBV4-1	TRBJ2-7	TGCGCCAGCAGCCAACCTACAGGGTTGGGATACGAGCAGTACTTC	CASSQPTGLGYEQYF
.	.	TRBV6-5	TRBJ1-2	TGTGCCAGCAGTTATCGGGGGGATGGCTACACCTTC	CASSYRGDGYTF
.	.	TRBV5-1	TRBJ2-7	TGCGCCAGCAGCTTGGACGGCTACGAGCAGTACTTC	CASSLDGYEQYF
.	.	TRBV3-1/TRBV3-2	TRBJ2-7	TGTGCCAGCAGCCAGCGCGGGCGCTCCTACGAGCAGTACTTC	CASSQRGRSYEQYF
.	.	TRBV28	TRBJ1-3	TGTGCCAGCAGCCCACGGAGGGGGGGTCTCATCGTCTCTGGAAACACCATATATTTT	CASSPRRGGLIVSGNTIYF
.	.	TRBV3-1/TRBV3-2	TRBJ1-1	TGTGCCAGCAGCCCCCGACAGTCCCCGTTTGGGACTGAAGCTTTCTTT	CASSPRQSPFGTEAFF
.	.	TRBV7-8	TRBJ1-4	TGTGCCAGCAGCTTTGGTGGGGGGGAAAAACTGTTTTTT	CASSFGGGEKLFF
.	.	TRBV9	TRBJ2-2	TGTGCCAGCAGCCTCTCGCCGGACCCCGGGGAGCTGTTTTTT	CASSLSPDPGELFF
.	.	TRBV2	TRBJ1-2	TGTGCCAGCAGCCCCGAGGACCAAGGGACGGACTATGGCTACACCTTC	CASSPEDQGTDYGYTF
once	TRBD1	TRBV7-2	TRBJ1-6	TGTGCCAGCAGCTCGGACAGGGAAGGGATAGATAATTCACCCCTCCACTTT	CASSSDREGIDNSPLHF
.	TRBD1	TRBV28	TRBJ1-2	TGTGCCAGCAGTCAGGGGACAGGGGGCGCGGGAGGCTACACCTTC	CASSQGTGGAGGYTF
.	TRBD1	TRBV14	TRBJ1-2	TGTGCCAGCAGCCAAGCTGCCCCGACAGGGAATGGCTACACCTTC	CASSQAAPTGNGYTF
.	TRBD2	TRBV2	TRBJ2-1	TGTGCCAGCAGCTTAAGGACTAGCGGGGCGGAGCAGTTCTTC	CASSLRTSGAEQFF
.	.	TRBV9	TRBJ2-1	TGTGCCAGCAGCCCCCCCCAGGGGTATGAGCAGTTCTTC	CASSPPQGYEQFF
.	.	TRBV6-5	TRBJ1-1	TGTGCCAGCAGCGACCCATTGAACACTGAAGCTTTCTTT	CASSDPLNTEAFF
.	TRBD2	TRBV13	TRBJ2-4	TGTGCCAGCAGCTTAGCCGGCGGGGGGGCCGTAAACATTCAGTACTTC	CASSLAGGGAVNIQYF
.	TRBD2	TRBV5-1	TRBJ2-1	TGCGCCAGCAGCTCGGAGCGGGGGGGCCGCAATGAGCAGTTCTTC	CASSSERGGRNEQFF
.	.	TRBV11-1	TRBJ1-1	TGTGCCAGCAGCTTTAAGGGGACTGAAGCTTTCTTT	CASSFKGTEAFF
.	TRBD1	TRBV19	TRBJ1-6	TGTGCCAGTAGTACATCAATAGGGGGCAACTCACCCCTCCACTTT	CASSTSIGGNSPLHF
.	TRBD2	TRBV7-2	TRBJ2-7	TGTGCCAGCAGCTTAGGTCTAGCGGGGGTAAGATACGAGCAGTACTTC	CASSLGLAGVRYEQYF
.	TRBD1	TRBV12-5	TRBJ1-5	TGTGCTAGTGGTCTGGACACAGGGGGCAAGCCCCAGCATTTT	CASGLDTGGKPQHF
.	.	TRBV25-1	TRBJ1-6	TGTGCCAGCAGTCGGACATTTAATAATTCACCCCTCCACTTT	CASSRTFNNSPLHF
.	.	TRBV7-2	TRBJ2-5	TGTGCCAGCAGCTTTTGGGGGGCGGAGGAGACCCAGTACTTC	CASSFWGAEETQYF
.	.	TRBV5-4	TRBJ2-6	TGTGCCAGCAGCCCACCTGGGGCCAACGTCCTGACTTTC	CASSPPGANVLTF
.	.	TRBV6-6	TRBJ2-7	TGTGCCAGCAGTTACTCGAACGAGCAGTACTTC	CASSYSNEQYF